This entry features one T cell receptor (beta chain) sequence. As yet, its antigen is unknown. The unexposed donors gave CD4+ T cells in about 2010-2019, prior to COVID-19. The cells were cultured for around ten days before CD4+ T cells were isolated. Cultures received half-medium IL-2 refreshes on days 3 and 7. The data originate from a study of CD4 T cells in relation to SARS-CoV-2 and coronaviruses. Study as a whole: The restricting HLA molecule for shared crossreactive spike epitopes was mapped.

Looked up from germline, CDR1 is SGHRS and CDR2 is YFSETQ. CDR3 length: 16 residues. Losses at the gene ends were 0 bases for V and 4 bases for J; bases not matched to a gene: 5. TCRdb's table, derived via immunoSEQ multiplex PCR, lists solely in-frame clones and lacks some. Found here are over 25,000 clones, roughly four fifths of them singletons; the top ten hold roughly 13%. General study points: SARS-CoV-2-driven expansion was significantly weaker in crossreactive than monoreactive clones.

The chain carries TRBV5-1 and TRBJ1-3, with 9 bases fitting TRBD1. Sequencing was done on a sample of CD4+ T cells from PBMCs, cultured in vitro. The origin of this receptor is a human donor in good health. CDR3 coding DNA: TGCGCCAGCAGCTTGGTGGGACAGGGCCCGGGAAACACCATATATTTT. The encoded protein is CASSLVGQGPGNTIYF.